These T cell receptor beta chains were read from a single sample in a study of shared clonotypes between healthy human individuals. Sequencing used immunoSEQ multiplex PCR; TCRdb keeps in-frame clones, though not all of them. The sample includes 1,400,000 or so clones, 98% to 99% of them seen just once. The sequencing input was naive CD4+ T cells sorted from blood. Receptor source: a young man in good health. Each CDR3 is given with its conserved first and last residue. The D gene is left open where the match is weak. Expanded clones are given a class, and other clones once, few, many or no size at all.

D: .; V: TRBV15; size: .; J: TRBJ2-1; DNA: TGTGCCACCAGCAGAGAGTATTTGGTGACCGATGAGCAGTTCTTC; CDR3: CATSREYLVTDEQFF
D: .; V: TRBV28; size: .; J: TRBJ1-1; DNA: TGTGCCAGCAGTTTATGGACTCGGGCAGCTTTCTTT; CDR3: CASSLWTRAAFF
D: TRBD2; V: TRBV11-3; size: .; J: TRBJ2-1; DNA: TGTGCCAGCAGCCCCCGGCCGCCGTCAGCGGGAGGCCACAATGAGCAGTTCTTC; CDR3: CASSPRPPSAGGHNEQFF
D: TRBD2; V: TRBV25-1; size: .; J: TRBJ2-2; DNA: TGTGCCAGCAGCGCGAGACTAGCGGGAATCGCGAACACCGGGGAGCTGTTTTTT; CDR3: CASSARLAGIANTGELFF
D: .; V: TRBV6-1; size: .; J: TRBJ2-1; DNA: TGTGCCAGCAGTGATAGGTGGACGCTCAATGAGCAGTTCTTC; CDR3: CASSDRWTLNEQFF
D: .; V: TRBV5-1; size: .; J: TRBJ2-7; DNA: TGCGCCAGCTCCGGGAGCTCCTACGAGCAGTACTTC; CDR3: CASSGSSYEQYF
D: TRBD2; V: TRBV11-3; size: .; J: TRBJ2-2; DNA: TGTGCCAGCAGACATACTAGCGTCTCGAACACCGGGGAGCTGTTTTTT; CDR3: CASRHTSVSNTGELFF
D: .; V: TRBV6-5; size: .; J: TRBJ1-2; DNA: TGTGCCAGCAGTCCCGGGACTGACTATGGCTACACCTTC; CDR3: CASSPGTDYGYTF
D: .; V: TRBV4-1; size: .; J: TRBJ2-5; DNA: TGCGCCAGCAGCCAGATCTCGGGGAAGGAGACCCAGTACTTC; CDR3: CASSQISGKETQYF
D: TRBD2; V: TRBV5-6; size: .; J: TRBJ2-3; DNA: TGTGCCAGCAGTTCACCGGGACTAGCGGTGACAGATACGCAGTATTTT; CDR3: CASSSPGLAVTDTQYF
D: .; V: TRBV19; size: .; J: TRBJ2-7; DNA: TGTGCCAGTAGTCTAGACAGGATCCACGAGCAGTACTTC; CDR3: CASSLDRIHEQYF
D: .; V: TRBV27; size: .; J: TRBJ2-5; DNA: TGTGCCAGCAGTTTATCTGGCAGAATTCAAGAGACCCAGTACTTC; CDR3: CASSLSGRIQETQYF
D: TRBD1; V: TRBV5-6; size: .; J: TRBJ2-2; DNA: TGTGCCAGCAGCTTGTGGGACAGGGTCACCGGGGAGCTGTTTTTT; CDR3: CASSLWDRVTGELFF
D: .; V: TRBV6-1; size: .; J: TRBJ2-1; DNA: TGTGCCAGCAGTGAAGCAGGCCGGGGAGGTGAGCAGTTCTTC; CDR3: CASSEAGRGGEQFF
D: .; V: TRBV14; size: .; J: TRBJ2-2; DNA: TGTGCCAGCAGCCAAAGGAACACCGGGGAGCTGTTTTTT; CDR3: CASSQRNTGELFF
D: TRBD1; V: TRBV13; size: .; J: TRBJ2-5; DNA: TGTGCCAGCAGCTCCAGGGGGACCCTCCAAGAGACCCAGTACTTC; CDR3: CASSSRGTLQETQYF
D: .; V: TRBV7-9; size: .; J: TRBJ1-4; DNA: TGTGCCAGCAGCCCTACAGCGAGTAATGAAAAACTGTTTTTT; CDR3: CASSPTASNEKLFF
D: TRBD1; V: TRBV27; size: .; J: TRBJ2-3; DNA: TGTGCCAGCAGTTCGGGTGGACAGGGGACAGATACGCAGTATTTT; CDR3: CASSSGGQGTDTQYF
D: .; V: TRBV7-2; size: .; J: TRBJ2-7; DNA: TGTGCCAGCAGTCCTGGGGGGAGGTCCCACGAGCAGTACTTC; CDR3: CASSPGGRSHEQYF
D: .; V: TRBV5-4; size: few; J: TRBJ2-7; DNA: TGTGCCAGCAGCTTGGACAACTACGAGCAGTACTTC; CDR3: CASSLDNYEQYF
D: .; V: TRBV5-1; size: .; J: TRBJ1-1; DNA: TGCGCCAGCAGGCACAGGGATAGGAGCACTGAAGCTTTCTTT; CDR3: CASRHRDRSTEAFF
D: .; V: TRBV6-6; size: .; J: TRBJ2-7; DNA: TGTGCCAGCAGTTCCCTCCAGGGGGAGGGTCTCTACGAGCAGTACTTC; CDR3: CASSSLQGEGLYEQYF
D: .; V: TRBV28; size: .; J: TRBJ2-1; DNA: TGTGCCACCAGAGGACTTGGGGTAGGGCACAATGAGCAGTTCTTC; CDR3: CATRGLGVGHNEQFF
D: .; V: TRBV9; size: .; J: TRBJ2-3; DNA: TGTGCCAGCAGCACCGACCGCACAGATACGCAGTATTTT; CDR3: CASSTDRTDTQYF
D: TRBD2; V: TRBV7-8; size: .; J: TRBJ2-3; DNA: TGTGCCAGCAGTTCCGATAGAGCGGGACCGACAGATACGCAGTATTTT; CDR3: CASSSDRAGPTDTQYF
D: TRBD1; V: TRBV5-1; size: .; J: TRBJ2-1; DNA: TGCGCCAGCAGATCAAACCAGGGGGCCCTCTCCTACAATGAGCAGTTCTTC; CDR3: CASRSNQGALSYNEQFF
D: .; V: TRBV6-5; size: .; J: TRBJ2-7; DNA: TGTGCCAGCAGTTACTCCCGTGGGGGTAGCCACGAGCAGTACTTC; CDR3: CASSYSRGGSHEQYF
D: TRBD2; V: TRBV13; size: .; J: TRBJ2-1; DNA: TGTGCCAGCAGCTTAGACAGCGGGGCTTACAATGAGCAGTTCTTC; CDR3: CASSLDSGAYNEQFF
D: TRBD2; V: TRBV14; size: once; J: TRBJ2-2; DNA: TGTGCCAGCAGCCATGGACTAGCGGGCACCGGGGAGCTGTTTTTT; CDR3: CASSHGLAGTGELFF
D: .; V: TRBV28; size: .; J: TRBJ2-7; DNA: TGTGCCAGCAGTCCCCCTTGGTCCTACGAGCAGTACTTC; CDR3: CASSPPWSYEQYF
D: .; V: TRBV2; size: .; J: TRBJ1-5; DNA: TGTGCCAGCAGGGACCCAGGTCAGCCCCAGCATTTT; CDR3: CASRDPGQPQHF
D: .; V: TRBV6-5; size: .; J: TRBJ1-5; DNA: TGTGCCAGCAGCTTAGACAGAGGCAATCAGCCCCAGCATTTT; CDR3: CASSLDRGNQPQHF
D: .; V: TRBV29-1; size: .; J: TRBJ2-7; DNA: TGCAGCACGCGGGTTGCAGACTACGAGCAGTACTTC; CDR3: CSTRVADYEQYF
D: .; V: TRBV5-1; size: .; J: TRBJ1-1; DNA: TGCGCCAGCGGGGAAGCCAAAGCTGAAGCTTTCTTT; CDR3: CASGEAKAEAFF
D: TRBD2; V: TRBV28; size: .; J: TRBJ2-7; DNA: TGTGCCAGCAGTTCGGGGGGCTACGAGCAGTACTTC; CDR3: CASSSGGYEQYF